This TCR beta chain was captured by sequencing in a study of shared clonotypes between healthy human individuals. The method was immunoSEQ multiplex PCR; TCRdb's version includes in-frame clones alone and lacks a portion of them. The sample lists millions of clones, about 95% occurring once. V shed 0 bases, J shed 8 bases, and the junction held 10 bases outside the gene matches. The CDR3 length is 16 residues. Germline V gene data show CDR1 as GTSNPN and CDR2 as SVGIG (reference sequence). Sequences were obtained from naive CD4+ T cells sorted from blood. Subset described: CD45RA+ positively selected. The receptor was derived from a man younger than 35 in good health. The V and J genes are TRBV30 and TRBJ1-2, with TRBD1 identical over 12 bases. CDR3 in amino acids: CAWSVDGTGGPEGYTF. CDR3 bases: TGTGCCTGGAGTGTGGATGGGACAGGGGGCCCGGAAGGCTACACCTTC.